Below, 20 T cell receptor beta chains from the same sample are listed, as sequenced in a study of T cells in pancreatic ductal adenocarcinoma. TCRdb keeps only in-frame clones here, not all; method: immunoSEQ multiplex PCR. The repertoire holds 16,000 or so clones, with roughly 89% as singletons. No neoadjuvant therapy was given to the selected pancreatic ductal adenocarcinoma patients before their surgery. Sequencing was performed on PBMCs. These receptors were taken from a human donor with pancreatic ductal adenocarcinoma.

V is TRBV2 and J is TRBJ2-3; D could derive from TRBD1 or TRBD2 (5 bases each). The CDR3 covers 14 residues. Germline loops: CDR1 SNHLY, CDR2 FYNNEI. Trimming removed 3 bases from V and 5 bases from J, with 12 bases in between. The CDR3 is CASSEGRGGDTQYF. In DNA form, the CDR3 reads TGTGCCAGCAGTGAGGGGCGAGGAGGAGATACGCAGTATTTT. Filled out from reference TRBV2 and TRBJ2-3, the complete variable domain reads EPEVTQTPSHQVTQMGQEVILRCVPISNHLYFYWYRQILGQKVEFLVSFYNNEISEKSEIFDDQFSVERPDGSNFTLKIRSTKLEDSAMYFCASSEGRGGDTQYFGPGTRLTVL.

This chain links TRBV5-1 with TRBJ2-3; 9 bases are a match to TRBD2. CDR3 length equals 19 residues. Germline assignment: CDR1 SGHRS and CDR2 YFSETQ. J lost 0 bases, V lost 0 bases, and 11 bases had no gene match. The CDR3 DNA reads TGCGCCAGCAGCTTGGCCTGGGAGCGGGGGGTTACTAGCACAGATACGCAGTATTTT. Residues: CASSLAWERGVTSTDTQYF.

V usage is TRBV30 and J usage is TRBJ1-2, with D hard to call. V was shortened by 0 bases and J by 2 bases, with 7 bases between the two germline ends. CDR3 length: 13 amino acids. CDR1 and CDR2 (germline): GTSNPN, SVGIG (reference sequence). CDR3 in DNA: TGTGCCTGGAGTGTGCTAGGGAACTATGGCTACACCTTC. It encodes CAWSVLGNYGYTF.

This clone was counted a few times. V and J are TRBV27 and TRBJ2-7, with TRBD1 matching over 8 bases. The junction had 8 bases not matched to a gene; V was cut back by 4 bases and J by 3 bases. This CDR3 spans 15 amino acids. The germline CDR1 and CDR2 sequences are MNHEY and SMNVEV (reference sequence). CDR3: CASSSLTGVFYEQYF. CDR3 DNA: TGTGCCAGCAGTTCCCTGACAGGGGTGTTCTACGAGCAGTACTTC.

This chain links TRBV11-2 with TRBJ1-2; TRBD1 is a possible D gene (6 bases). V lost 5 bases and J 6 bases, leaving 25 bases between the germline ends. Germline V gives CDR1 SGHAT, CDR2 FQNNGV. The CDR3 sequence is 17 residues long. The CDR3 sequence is CASSRTSGVARGDGYTF. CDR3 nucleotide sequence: TGTGCCAGCAGCCGTACGTCAGGGGTGGCGCGAGGGGATGGCTACACCTTC.

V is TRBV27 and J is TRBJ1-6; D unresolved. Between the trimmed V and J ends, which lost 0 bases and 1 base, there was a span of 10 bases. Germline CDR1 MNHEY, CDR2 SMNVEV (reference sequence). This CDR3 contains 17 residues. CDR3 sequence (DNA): TGTGCCAGCAGTTTATCGAGCGTGGGGTCCTATAATTCACCCCTCCACTTT. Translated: CASSLSSVGSYNSPLHF.

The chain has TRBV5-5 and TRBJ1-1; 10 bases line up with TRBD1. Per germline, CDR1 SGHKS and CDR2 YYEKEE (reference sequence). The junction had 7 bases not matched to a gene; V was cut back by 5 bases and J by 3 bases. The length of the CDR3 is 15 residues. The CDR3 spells CASRPGTGEYTEAFF. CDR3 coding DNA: TGTGCCAGCAGGCCCGGGACAGGGGAGTACACTGAAGCTTTCTTT.

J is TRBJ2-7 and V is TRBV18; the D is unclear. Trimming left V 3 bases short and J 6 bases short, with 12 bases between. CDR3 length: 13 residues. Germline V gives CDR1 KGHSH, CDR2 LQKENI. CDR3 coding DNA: TGTGCCAGCTCACCCACCGCAACCTCCGAGCAGTACTTC. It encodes CASSPTATSEQYF.

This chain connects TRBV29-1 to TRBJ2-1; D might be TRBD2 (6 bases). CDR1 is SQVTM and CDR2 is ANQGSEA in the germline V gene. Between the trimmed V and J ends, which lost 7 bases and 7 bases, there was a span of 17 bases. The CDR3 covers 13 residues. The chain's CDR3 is CSAQEGSGNEQFF. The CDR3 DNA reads TGCAGCGCCCAGGAGGGCTCCGGGAATGAGCAGTTCTTC.

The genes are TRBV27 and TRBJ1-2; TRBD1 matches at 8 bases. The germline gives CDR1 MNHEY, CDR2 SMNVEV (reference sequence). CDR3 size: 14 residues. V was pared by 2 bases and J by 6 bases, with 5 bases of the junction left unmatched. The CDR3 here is CASSLAQGANGYTF. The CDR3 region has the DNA TGTGCCAGCAGTTTAGCGCAGGGGGCGAATGGCTACACCTTC.

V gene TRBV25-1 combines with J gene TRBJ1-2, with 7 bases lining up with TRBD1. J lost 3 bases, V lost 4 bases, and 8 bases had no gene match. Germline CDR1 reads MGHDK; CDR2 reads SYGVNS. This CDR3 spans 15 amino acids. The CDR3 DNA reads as TGTGCCAGCAGTGGGGACAGTCTCGGGTACTATGGCTACACCTTC. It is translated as CASSGDSLGYYGYTF.

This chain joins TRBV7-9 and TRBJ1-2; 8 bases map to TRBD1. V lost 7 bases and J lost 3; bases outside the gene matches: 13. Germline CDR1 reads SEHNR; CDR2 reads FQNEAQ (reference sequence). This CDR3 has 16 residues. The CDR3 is CASNYPGGASDYGYTF. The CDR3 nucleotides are TGTGCCAGCAACTACCCAGGGGGCGCGTCTGACTATGGCTACACCTTC.

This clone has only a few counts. The CDR3 DNA reads as TGTGCCAGCAGGCCGGGACAGGGGTCCGTGGAGCAGTACTTC. It is translated as CASRPGQGSVEQYF. The genes are TRBV6-5 and TRBJ2-7, with 10 bases lining up with TRBD1. Germline V gene lookup returns CDR1 MNHEY and CDR2 SVGAGI. V dropped 6 bases and J dropped 7; count of bases not matched to a gene: 9. The CDR3 is made up of 14 amino acids.

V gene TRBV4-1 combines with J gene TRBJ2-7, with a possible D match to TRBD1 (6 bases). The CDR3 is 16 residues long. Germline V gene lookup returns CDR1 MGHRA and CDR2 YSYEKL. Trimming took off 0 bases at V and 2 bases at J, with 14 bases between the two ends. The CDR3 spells CASSQDGQGFTYEQYF. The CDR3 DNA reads TGCGCCAGCAGCCAAGATGGCCAGGGGTTCACCTACGAGCAGTACTTC.

The CDR3: CASSYSSPGVGYGYTF. The CDR3, as DNA: TGTGCCAGCAGTTACTCGAGTCCAGGGGTAGGCTATGGCTACACCTTC. The chain has TRBV6-6 and TRBJ1-2, with a weak D call TRBD1 (6 bases). This CDR3 is built from 16 residues. V gave up 0 bases and J gave up 4 bases, with 15 bases separating them. Germline V gene lookup returns CDR1 MNHNY and CDR2 SVGAGI (reference sequence).

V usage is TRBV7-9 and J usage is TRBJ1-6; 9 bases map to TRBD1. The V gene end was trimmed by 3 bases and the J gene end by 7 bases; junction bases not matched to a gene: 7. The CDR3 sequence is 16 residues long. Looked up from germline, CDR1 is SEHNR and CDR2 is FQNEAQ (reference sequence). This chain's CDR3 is CASSLATGTGNSPLHF. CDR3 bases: TGTGCCAGCAGCTTGGCCACCGGGACAGGGAATTCACCCCTCCACTTT.

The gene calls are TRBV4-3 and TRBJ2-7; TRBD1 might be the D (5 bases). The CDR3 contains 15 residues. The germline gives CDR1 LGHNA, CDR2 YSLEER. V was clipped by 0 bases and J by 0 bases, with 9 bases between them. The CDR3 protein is CASSQDSDSSYEQYF. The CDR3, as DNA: TGCGCCAGCAGCCAAGACAGCGACAGCTCCTACGAGCAGTACTTC.

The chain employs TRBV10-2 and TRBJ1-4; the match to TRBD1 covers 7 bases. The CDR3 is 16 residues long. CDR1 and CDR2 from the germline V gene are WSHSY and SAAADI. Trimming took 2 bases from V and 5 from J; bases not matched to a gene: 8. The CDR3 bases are TGCGCCAGCAGTGAGCATCTATCAGGGGGGAATGAAAAACTGTTTTTT. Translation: CASSEHLSGGNEKLFF.

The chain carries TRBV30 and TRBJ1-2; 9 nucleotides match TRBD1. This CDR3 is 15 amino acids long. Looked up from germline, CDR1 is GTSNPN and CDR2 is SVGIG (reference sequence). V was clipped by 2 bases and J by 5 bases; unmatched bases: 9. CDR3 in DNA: TGTGCCTGGAGTTCACCGGGACAGGGAAGTTATGGCTACACCTTC. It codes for CAWSSPGQGSYGYTF.

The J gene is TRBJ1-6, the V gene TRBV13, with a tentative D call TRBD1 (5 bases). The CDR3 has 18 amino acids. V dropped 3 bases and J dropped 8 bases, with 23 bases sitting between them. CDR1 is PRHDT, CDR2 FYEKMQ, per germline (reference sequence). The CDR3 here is CASSLGGDALLNHSPLHF. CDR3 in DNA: TGTGCCAGCAGCTTGGGGGGTGACGCCCTCCTTAATCATTCACCCCTCCACTTT.